The 29 T cell receptor beta chains listed next were all sequenced from one sample in a study of T cell changes during pregnancy in multiple sclerosis. Clones were read by immunoSEQ multiplex PCR, and TCRdb kept only the in-frame ones, dropping some. The data contain roughly 58,000 clones, about nine tenths of them seen just once; the ten biggest clones take up around 2.9%. Sequenced material: CD8+ T cells from peripheral blood mononuclear cells, taken before pregnancy. The receptors were gathered from a female donor with multiple sclerosis, enrolled in a pregnancy study.

This rearrangement joins TRBV5-8 to TRBJ2-5; a weak D match, TRBD1 (6 bases). This CDR3 is 15 amino acids long. The germline V gene encodes CDR1 SGHTS and CDR2 YDEGEE. The ends were cut back, 4 bases at V and 0 bases at J, with 13 bases in the middle. The CDR3 DNA sequence: TGTGCCAGCAGCGAGGGACACCAACACCAAGAGACCCAGTACTTC. Protein product: CASSEGHQHQETQYF.

The CDR3 sequence is CASSYSPDRDLTEAFF. The CDR3 bases are TGTGCCAGCAGTTACTCGCCGGACAGGGATCTTACCGAAGCTTTCTTT. The genes are TRBV6-8 and TRBJ1-1; 8 nucleotides match TRBD1. J lost 8 bases, V lost 0 bases, and 11 bases had no gene match. CDR1 MNHGY and CDR2 SAAAGT come from the germline V gene. CDR3 length: 16 residues.

In this sample, this clone turned up a few times. The chain uses TRBV9 and TRBJ1-2, with a weak D call TRBD1 (5 bases). Germline V CDR1 and CDR2: SGDLS, YYNGEE. The CDR3 consists of 12 residues. Trimming cost V 7 bases and J 5 bases, with 12 bases left between them. DNA of the CDR3: TGTGCCAGCCAGGGCCTAAGGTATGGCTACACCTTC. Protein product: CASQGLRYGYTF. Filled out from reference TRBV9 and TRBJ1-2, the complete variable domain reads DSGVTQTPKHLITATGQRVTLRCSPRSGDLSVYWYQQSLDQGLQFLIQYYNGEERAKGNILERFSAQQFPDLHSELNLSSLELGDSALYFCASQGLRYGYTFGSGTRLTVV.

The V gene is TRBV10-3, the J gene TRBJ2-3; 8 bases fit TRBD2. The length of the CDR3 is 13 residues. Germline trimming cut 10 bases from V and 2 bases from J; bases unmatched to any gene: 5. Germline-derived CDR1 and CDR2 are ENHRY and SYGVKD. CDR3 sequence (DNA): TGTGCCACCACGACTAGCGCCACAGATACGCAGTATTTT. This encodes CATTTSATDTQYF.

In the case of this clone: The junction does not match germline at one end; this may be a read error. The chain employs TRBV7-7 and TRBJ1-2; 8 bases agree with TRBD1. Germline CDR1 reads SSHAT; CDR2 reads FNYEAQ (reference sequence). The CDR3 spans 15 residues. The CDR3 bases are TGTGCTAGCAGCCCCTGGGCAGGGGGCTTTGATGGCTACACCTTC. Residues: CASSPWAGGFDGYTF.

The chain carries TRBV4-1 and TRBJ2-7, with 12 positions matching TRBD2. With V trimmed by 1 base and J by 3 bases, 10 bases remained unmatched. The CDR3 sequence is 18 residues long. Looked up from germline, CDR1 is MGHRA and CDR2 is YSYEKL. The CDR3 is CASSQGTSGAIGVYEQYF. The CDR3 DNA sequence: TGCGCCAGCAGCCAAGGGACTAGCGGGGCGATAGGCGTCTACGAGCAGTACTTC.

The CDR3 reads CASSQELGGGGPDEQYF. The CDR3, as DNA: TGCGCCAGCAGCCAAGAACTCGGCGGGGGGGGGCCCGACGAGCAGTACTTC. The chain couples TRBV4-3 to TRBJ2-7; 9 bases are a match to TRBD2. CDR1 is LGHNA and CDR2 is YSLEER in the germline V gene. V gave up 0 bases and J gave up 5 bases; unmatched junction bases: 11. The CDR3 is 17 residues long.

The V and J genes are TRBV5-8 and TRBJ1-5; the D is unclear. CDR1 is SGHTS and CDR2 is YDEGEE in the germline V gene. This CDR3 region has 13 residues. The ends were cut back, 0 bases at V and 4 bases at J, with 5 bases in the middle. The CDR3 region is CASSLGQNQPQHF. CDR3 sequence (DNA): TGTGCCAGCAGCTTGGGGCAGAATCAGCCCCAGCATTTT.

This clone was recorded once. The gene calls are TRBV6-5 and TRBJ1-4, with D maybe TRBD1 (6 bases). Germline V gene lookup returns CDR1 MNHEY and CDR2 SVGAGI. V lost 6 bases and J 12 bases, leaving 14 bases between the germline ends. This CDR3 contains 12 residues. The CDR3 DNA reads TGTGCCAGCAGGGGCGACAGGTGGGAACTGTTTTTT. It codes for CASRGDRWELFF.

The V gene is TRBV7-3, the J gene TRBJ2-3; D unresolved. The CDR3 length is 14 residues. Germline CDR1 and CDR2: SGHTA and FQGTGA. The germline V and J ends were trimmed by 1 base and 3 bases, with 8 bases remaining between them. The CDR3 sequence: CASSLRVATDTQYF. In DNA form, the CDR3 reads TGTGCCAGCAGCTTAAGAGTCGCTACAGATACGCAGTATTTT.

The CDR3 DNA reads as TGCGCCAGCAGTAGCGGCGGGGGGCAAGAGACCCAGTACTTC. This sequence encodes CASSSGGGQETQYF. The chain uses TRBV4-1 and TRBJ2-5, with 8 bases aligning to TRBD2. The CDR3 length is 14 residues. Germline V gives CDR1 MGHRA, CDR2 YSYEKL. V shed 6 bases and J 2 bases; nucleotides not matched to a gene: 5.

The chain has TRBV5-4 and TRBJ2-7; the D gene is possibly TRBD1 (5 bases). Trimming took off 3 bases at V and 5 bases at J, with 12 bases between the two ends. CDR1 SGHNT and CDR2 YYREEE come from the germline V gene (reference sequence). The length of the CDR3 is 13 residues. The CDR3 DNA reads TGTGCCAGCAGCTCTAACCCAGGGAACGAGCAGTACTTC. The encoded protein is CASSSNPGNEQYF.

V usage is TRBV9 and J usage is TRBJ2-2, with 11 bases identical to TRBD2. The CDR3 loop spans 18 amino acids. The V gene's germline CDR1 is SGDLS and CDR2 YYNGEE. V gave up 0 bases and J gave up 2 bases; unmatched junction bases: 6. CDR3 region: CASSVELAGVGNTGELFF. The CDR3 DNA is TGTGCCAGCAGCGTAGAACTAGCGGGGGTTGGAAACACCGGGGAGCTGTTTTTT.

The chain links TRBV27 to TRBJ2-7; 7 bases line up with TRBD1. J lost 3 bases, V lost 5 bases, and 10 bases had no gene match. Germline CDR1 MNHEY, CDR2 SMNVEV (reference sequence). The CDR3 has 15 residues. The CDR3 nucleotides are TGTGCCAGCAGTCCGGGGACAGCGACACTCTACGAGCAGTACTTC. Its translation is CASSPGTATLYEQYF.

The CDR3 spells CASSQEFGQFTDTQYF. The CDR3 DNA reads as TGCGCCAGCAGCCAAGAATTCGGACAGTTCACAGATACGCAGTATTTT. V gene TRBV4-3 combines with J gene TRBJ2-3; D might be TRBD1 (6 bases). There are 16 residues in the CDR3. CDR1 and CDR2 (germline): LGHNA, YSLEER. V lost 0 bases to trimming and J lost 2 bases, with 12 bases between them.

This clone was seen once. The genes are TRBV7-2 and TRBJ2-5; 7 nucleotides line up with TRBD1. Trimming took 2 bases from V and 4 from J; bases not matched to a gene: 7. Germline lookup yields CDR1 SGHTA and CDR2 FQGNSA. There are 15 residues in the CDR3. CDR3 protein: CASSLSKGARETQYF. The CDR3 DNA reads as TGTGCCAGCAGCTTAAGTAAGGGGGCAAGAGAGACCCAGTACTTC.

The chain combines TRBV9 with TRBJ2-7; 8 nucleotides align to TRBD2. Per germline, CDR1 SGDLS and CDR2 YYNGEE. V shed 3 bases, J shed 5 bases, and the junction held 7 bases outside the gene matches. The CDR3 loop spans 14 amino acids. Here the CDR3 reads CASSEEGTRDEQYF. The CDR3 DNA is TGTGCCAGCAGCGAGGAAGGGACTAGAGACGAGCAGTACTTC.

This rearrangement joins TRBV6-4 to TRBJ2-3; tentative D call: TRBD1 (6 bases). Germline CDR1 reads MRHNA; CDR2 reads SNTAGT. The CDR3 loop spans 15 amino acids. Trimming took off 0 bases at V and 3 bases at J, with 10 bases between the two ends. CDR3 region: CASSDSSGTTDTQYF. CDR3 nucleotides: TGTGCCAGCAGTGACTCATCCGGGACAACAGATACGCAGTATTTT.

This sequence joins TRBV5-1 and TRBJ1-1; 9 nucleotides line up with TRBD1. The CDR3 runs 18 residues. V lost 2 bases to trimming and J lost 7 bases; unmatched junction nucleotides: 18. CDR1 SGHRS and CDR2 YFSETQ come from the germline V gene. Here the CDR3 DNA reads TGCGCCAGCAGCTTTACGGGACAGGGTGGTTTGGGGAGTAGTGAAGCTTTCTTT. It codes for CASSFTGQGGLGSSEAFF.

The rearrangement uses TRBV6-4 and TRBJ2-1; 9 bases agree with TRBD1. Germline lookup yields CDR1 MRHNA and CDR2 SNTAGT. The CDR3 is 16 residues long. The trim removed 2 bases at V and 1 base at J, leaving 3 bases unmatched. CDR3 coding DNA: TGTGCCAGCAGTGACGTTGACAGGGGGTCCTACAATGAGCAGTTCTTC. Protein sequence: CASSDVDRGSYNEQFF.

The rearrangement uses TRBV13 and TRBJ1-6, with 7 bases that match TRBD1. Germline V lookup: CDR1 PRHDT, CDR2 FYEKMQ (reference sequence). V lost 4 bases to trimming and J lost 5 bases; unmatched junction nucleotides: 2. CDR3 length equals 14 residues. The CDR3 loop is CASSSGTDNSPLHF. For the CDR3, the DNA is TGTGCCAGCAGCTCCGGGACAGATAATTCACCCCTCCACTTT.

The chain combines TRBV19 with TRBJ2-1; 9 bases map to TRBD2. Germline V gene data show CDR1 as LNHDA and CDR2 as SQIVND (reference sequence). Losses at the gene ends were 3 bases for V and 5 bases for J; bases not matched to a gene: 5. The CDR3 sequence is 15 residues long. The CDR3 region has the DNA TGTGCCAGTAGTATCGGCGGGGGGGTCCACAATGAGCAGTTCTTC. Its protein is CASSIGGGVHNEQFF. The variable domain in full, completed from reference TRBV19 and TRBJ2-1, reads DGGITQSPKYLFRKEGQNVTLSCEQNLNHDAMYWYRQDPGQGLRLIYYSQIVNDFQKGDIAEGYSVSREKKESFPLTVTSAQKNPTAFYLCASSIGGGVHNEQFFGPGTRLTVL.

This sequence joins TRBV25-1 and TRBJ1-2; possible D gene TRBD1, 5 bases. The CDR3 spans 13 residues. The germline gives CDR1 MGHDK, CDR2 SYGVNS. Trimming pared 4 bases from V and 2 bases from J, leaving 8 bases between. The CDR3 region has the DNA TGTGCCAGCAGTGGGGGGGTGAACTATGGCTACACCTTC. Its translation is CASSGGVNYGYTF.

This chain joins TRBV7-2 and TRBJ2-1, with D maybe TRBD2 (6 bases). This CDR3 has 16 residues. Germline V lookup: CDR1 SGHTA, CDR2 FQGNSA. Trimming pared 5 bases from V and 9 bases from J, leaving 23 bases between. The CDR3 DNA reads TGTGCCAGCAGCCTACTATGGGGGGTAGACCCTAGTGAGCAGTTCTTC. Its protein product is CASSLLWGVDPSEQFF.

The chain recombines TRBV5-6 with TRBJ2-6; D gene unclear. V was pared by 5 bases and J by 1 base, with 10 bases between. The CDR3 is made up of 15 amino acids. Germline V gene data show CDR1 as SGHDT and CDR2 as YYEEEE. CDR3 loop: CASRSGRSGANVLTF. CDR3 nucleotides: TGTGCCAGCAGATCAGGAAGATCTGGGGCCAACGTCCTGACTTTC. The whole variable domain, remainder taken from reference TRBV5-6 and TRBJ2-6, is DAGVTQSPTHLIKTRGQQVTLRCSPKSGHDTVSWYQQALGQGPQFIFQYYEEEERQRGNFPDRFSGHQFPNYSSELNVNALLLGDSALYLCASRSGRSGANVLTFGAGSRLTVL.

The rearrangement joins TRBV6-4 to TRBJ2-1, with 8 bases lining up with TRBD2. The CDR3 is 14 residues long. Trimming took 5 bases from V and 4 from J; bases not matched to a gene: 4. Per germline, CDR1 MRHNA and CDR2 SNTAGT. CDR3 loop: CASSYGTSYNEQFF. The DNA for the CDR3 is TGTGCCAGCAGTTACGGGACTAGTTACAATGAGCAGTTCTTC.

This clone was detected once. V usage is TRBV14 and J usage is TRBJ2-1; 11 bases fit TRBD2. The CDR3 is 15 amino acids. Per germline, CDR1 SGHDN and CDR2 FVKESK. V dropped 4 bases and J dropped 3; count of bases not matched to a gene: 2. CDR3 protein: CASSPGTSGYNEQFF. CDR3 in DNA: TGTGCCAGCAGCCCCGGGACTAGCGGCTACAATGAGCAGTTCTTC.

The V gene is TRBV12-5, the J gene TRBJ1-1; D unclear. Per germline, CDR1 LGHNT and CDR2 FRNRAP. CDR3 length: 14 amino acids. Trimming left V 1 base short and J 0 bases short, with 6 bases between. The CDR3 coding sequence is TGTGCTAGTGGTTTGGGGCAGTTGAACACTGAAGCTTTCTTT. Encoded protein: CASGLGQLNTEAFF. The whole variable domain, remainder taken from reference TRBV12-5 and TRBJ1-1, is DARVTQTPRHKVTEMGQEVTMRCQPILGHNTVFWYRQTMMQGLELLAYFRNRAPLDDSGMPKDRFSAEMPDATLATLKIQPSEPRDSAVYFCASGLGQLNTEAFFGQGTRLTVV.

The chain employs TRBV4-3 and TRBJ1-6, with 9 nucleotides matching TRBD1. This CDR3 region has 16 residues. V trimming: 7 bases; J trimming: 9 bases; junction bases outside the gene matches: 13. Germline V gene data show CDR1 as LGHNA and CDR2 as YSLEER. The CDR3 reads CASKSGGQGSLSPLHF. For the CDR3, the DNA is TGCGCCAGCAAAAGCGGGGGACAGGGAAGCCTTTCACCCCTCCACTTT.